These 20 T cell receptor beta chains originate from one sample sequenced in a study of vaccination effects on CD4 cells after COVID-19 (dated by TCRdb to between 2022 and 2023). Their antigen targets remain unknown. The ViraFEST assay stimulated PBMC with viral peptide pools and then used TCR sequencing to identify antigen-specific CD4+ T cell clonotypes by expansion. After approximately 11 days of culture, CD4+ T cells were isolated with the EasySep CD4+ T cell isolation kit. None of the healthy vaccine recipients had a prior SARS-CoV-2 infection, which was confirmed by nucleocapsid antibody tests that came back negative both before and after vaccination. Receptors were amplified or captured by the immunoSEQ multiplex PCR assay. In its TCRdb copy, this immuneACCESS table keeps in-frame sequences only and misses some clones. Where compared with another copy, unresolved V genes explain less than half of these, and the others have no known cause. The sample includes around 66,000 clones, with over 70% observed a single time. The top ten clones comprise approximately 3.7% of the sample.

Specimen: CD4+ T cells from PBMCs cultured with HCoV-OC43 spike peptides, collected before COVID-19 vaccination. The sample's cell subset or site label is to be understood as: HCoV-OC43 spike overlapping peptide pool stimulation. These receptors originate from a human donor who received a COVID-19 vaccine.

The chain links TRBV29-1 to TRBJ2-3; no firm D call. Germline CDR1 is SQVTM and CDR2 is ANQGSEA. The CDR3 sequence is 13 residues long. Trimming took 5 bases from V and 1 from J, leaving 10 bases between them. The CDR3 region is CSVRDTRTDTQYF. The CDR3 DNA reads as TGCAGCGTTCGAGACACACGCACAGATACGCAGTATTTT.

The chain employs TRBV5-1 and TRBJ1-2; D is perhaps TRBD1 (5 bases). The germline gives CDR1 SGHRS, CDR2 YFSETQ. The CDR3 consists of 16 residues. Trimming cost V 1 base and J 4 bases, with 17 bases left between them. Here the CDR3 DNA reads TGCGCCAGCAGCTTGCGGCCAGGGATTAACGGCTATGGCTACACCTTC. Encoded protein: CASSLRPGINGYGYTF.

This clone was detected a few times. CDR3 loop: CASIRDGLSGNTIYF. The CDR3 nucleotides are TGTGCCAGCATCCGGGACGGCCTCTCTGGAAACACCATATATTTT. The chain joins TRBV2 to TRBJ1-3; possible D gene TRBD1, 5 bases. CDR3 length: 15 amino acids. From germline, CDR1 is SNHLY and CDR2 FYNNEI. V was clipped by 7 bases and J by 0 bases, with 13 bases between them.

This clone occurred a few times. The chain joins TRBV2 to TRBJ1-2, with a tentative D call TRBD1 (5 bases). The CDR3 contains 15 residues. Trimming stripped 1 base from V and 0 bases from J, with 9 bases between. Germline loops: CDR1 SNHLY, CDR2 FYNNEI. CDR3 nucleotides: TGTGCCAGCAGTGAAGGAGGGGCTACTAACTATGGCTACACCTTC. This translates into CASSEGGATNYGYTF.

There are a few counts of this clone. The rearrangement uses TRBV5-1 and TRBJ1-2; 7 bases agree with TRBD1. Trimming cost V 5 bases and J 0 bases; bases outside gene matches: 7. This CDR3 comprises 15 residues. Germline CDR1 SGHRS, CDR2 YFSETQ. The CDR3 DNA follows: TGCGCCAGCAGTTCACAGGGGAATACTAACTATGGCTACACCTTC. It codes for CASSSQGNTNYGYTF.

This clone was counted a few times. CDR3 nucleotides: TGTGCCAGCATCGTGAGTCCGGTGGGTAATCAGCCCCAGCATTTT. It is translated as CASIVSPVGNQPQHF. This rearrangement joins TRBV6-5 to TRBJ1-5, with no clear D. CDR3 size: 15 residues. Germline loops: CDR1 MNHEY, CDR2 SVGAGI. V lost 7 bases and J 4 bases, leaving 17 bases between the germline ends.

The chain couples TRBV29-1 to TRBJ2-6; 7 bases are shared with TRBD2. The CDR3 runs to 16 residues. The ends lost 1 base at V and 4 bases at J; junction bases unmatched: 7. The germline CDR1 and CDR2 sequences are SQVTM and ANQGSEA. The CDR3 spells CSVEGWGRAGANVLTF. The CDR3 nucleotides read TGCAGCGTTGAAGGATGGGGGAGGGCGGGGGCCAACGTCCTGACTTTC.

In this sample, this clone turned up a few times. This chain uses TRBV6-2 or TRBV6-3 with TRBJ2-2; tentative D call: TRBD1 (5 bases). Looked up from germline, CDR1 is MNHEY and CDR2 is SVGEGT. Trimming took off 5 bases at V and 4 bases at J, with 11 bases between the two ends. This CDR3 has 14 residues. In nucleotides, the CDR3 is TGTGCCAGCAGTCGACAGCCAGGCACCGGGGAGCTGTTTTTT. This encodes CASSRQPGTGELFF.

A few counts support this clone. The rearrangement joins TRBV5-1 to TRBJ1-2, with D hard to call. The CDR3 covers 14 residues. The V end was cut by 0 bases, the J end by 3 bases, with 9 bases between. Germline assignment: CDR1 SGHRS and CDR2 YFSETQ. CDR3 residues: CASSLGYGDYGYTF. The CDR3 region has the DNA TGCGCCAGCAGCTTGGGGTATGGTGACTATGGCTACACCTTC.

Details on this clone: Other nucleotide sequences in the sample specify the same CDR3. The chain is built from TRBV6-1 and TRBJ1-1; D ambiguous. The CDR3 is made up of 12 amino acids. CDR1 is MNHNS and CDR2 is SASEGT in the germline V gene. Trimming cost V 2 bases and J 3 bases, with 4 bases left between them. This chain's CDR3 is CASSEPYTEAFF. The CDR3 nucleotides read TGTGCCAGCAGTGAACCTTACACTGAAGCTTTCTTT.

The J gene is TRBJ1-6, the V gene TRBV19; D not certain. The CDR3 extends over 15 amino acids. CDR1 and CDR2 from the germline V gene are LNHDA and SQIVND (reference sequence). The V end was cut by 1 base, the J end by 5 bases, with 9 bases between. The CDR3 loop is CASSIATGNNSPLHF. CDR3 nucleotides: TGTGCCAGTAGTATAGCTACCGGCAATAATTCACCCCTCCACTTT. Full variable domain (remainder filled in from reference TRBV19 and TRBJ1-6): DGGITQSPKYLFRKEGQNVTLSCEQNLNHDAMYWYRQDPGQGLRLIYYSQIVNDFQKGDIAEGYSVSREKKESFPLTVTSAQKNPTAFYLCASSIATGNNSPLHFGNGTRLTVT.

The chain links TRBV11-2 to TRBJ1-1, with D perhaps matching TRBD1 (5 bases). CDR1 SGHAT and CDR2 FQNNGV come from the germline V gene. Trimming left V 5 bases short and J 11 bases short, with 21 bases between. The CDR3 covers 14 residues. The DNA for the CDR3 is TGTGCCAGCAGCCCAATCCGGGACTCCAATTGGGCTTTCTTT. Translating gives CASSPIRDSNWAFF.

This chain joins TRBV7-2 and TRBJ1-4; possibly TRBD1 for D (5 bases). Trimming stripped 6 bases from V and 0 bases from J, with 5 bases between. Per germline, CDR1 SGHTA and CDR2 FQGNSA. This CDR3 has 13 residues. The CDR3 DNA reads TGTGCCAGCAGACAGGCAACTAATGAAAAACTGTTTTTT. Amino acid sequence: CASRQATNEKLFF.

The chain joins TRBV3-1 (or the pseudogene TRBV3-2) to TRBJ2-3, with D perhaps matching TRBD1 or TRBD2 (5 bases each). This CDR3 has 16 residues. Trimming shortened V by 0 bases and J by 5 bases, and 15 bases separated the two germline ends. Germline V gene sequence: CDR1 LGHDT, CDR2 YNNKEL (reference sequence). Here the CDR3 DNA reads TGTGCCAGCAGCCAAGATGTGGGGGTGGCGTTAGATACGCAGTATTTT. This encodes CASSQDVGVALDTQYF.

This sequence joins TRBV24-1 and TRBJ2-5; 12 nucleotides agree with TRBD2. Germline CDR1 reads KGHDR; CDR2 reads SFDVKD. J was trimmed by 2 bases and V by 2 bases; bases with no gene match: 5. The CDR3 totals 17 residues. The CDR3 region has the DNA TGTGCCACCAGTGATTCCCTGACTAGCGGGGGACAAGAGACCCAGTACTTC. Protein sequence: CATSDSLTSGGQETQYF.

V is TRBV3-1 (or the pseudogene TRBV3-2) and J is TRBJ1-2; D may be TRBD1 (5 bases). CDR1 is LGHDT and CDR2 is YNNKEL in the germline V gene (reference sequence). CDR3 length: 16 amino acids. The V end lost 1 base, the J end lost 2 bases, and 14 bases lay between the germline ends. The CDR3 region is CASSQGGRAYNYGYTF. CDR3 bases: TGTGCCAGCAGCCAAGGTGGCAGGGCGTACAACTATGGCTACACCTTC.

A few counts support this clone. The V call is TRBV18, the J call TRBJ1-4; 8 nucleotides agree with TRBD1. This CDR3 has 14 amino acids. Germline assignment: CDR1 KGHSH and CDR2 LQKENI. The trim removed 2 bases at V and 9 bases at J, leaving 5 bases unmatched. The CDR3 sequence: CASSPAGGRKKLFF. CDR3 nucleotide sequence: TGTGCCAGCTCACCAGCAGGGGGCAGGAAAAAACTGTTTTTT.

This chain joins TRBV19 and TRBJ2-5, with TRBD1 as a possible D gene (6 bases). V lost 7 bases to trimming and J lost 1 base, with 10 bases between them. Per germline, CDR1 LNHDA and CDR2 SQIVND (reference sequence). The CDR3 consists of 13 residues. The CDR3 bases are TGTGCCAGTATGGACAGAATCCAAGAGACCCAGTACTTC. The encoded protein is CASMDRIQETQYF.

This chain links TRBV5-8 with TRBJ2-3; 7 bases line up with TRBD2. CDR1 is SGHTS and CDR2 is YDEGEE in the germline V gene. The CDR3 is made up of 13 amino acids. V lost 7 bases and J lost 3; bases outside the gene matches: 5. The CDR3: CASPGGRTDTQYF. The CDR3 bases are TGTGCCAGCCCGGGGGGAAGGACAGATACGCAGTATTTT.

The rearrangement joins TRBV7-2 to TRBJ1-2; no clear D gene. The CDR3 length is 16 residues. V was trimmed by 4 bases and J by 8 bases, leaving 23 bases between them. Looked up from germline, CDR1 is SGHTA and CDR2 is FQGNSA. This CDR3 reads CASSSPFGLMDGGYTF. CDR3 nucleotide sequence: TGTGCCAGCAGCTCTCCTTTTGGGTTGATGGACGGGGGCTACACCTTC.